This T cell receptor (beta chain) was profiled in a study of CD8 T cells in Susac syndrome. An amount of RNA that ranged from about 0.45 to 1 ug was reverse transcribed with random hexamers. A multiplex approach, immunoSEQ multiplex PCR, amplified TCR beta CDR3 across 54 Vbeta and 13 Jbeta. Each CDR3 protein is one row after TCRdb ran MiXCR on the immunoSEQ multiplex PCR reads. The sample consists of about 300,000 distinct CDR3 sequences, approximately 85% of them appearing once. From blood CD8+ and CD4+ T cells, TCR beta sequences were generated. In this sample, this clonotype turned up once. This sequence was found in a human donor with multiple sclerosis. The source material was CD8+ T cells from PBMCs.

CDR3 nucleotides: TGCGCCAGCAGCCAAGATCCCCGGACAGCCGCCTACGAGCAGTACTTC. Translating it yields CASSQDPRTAAYEQYF. The chain has TRBV4-3 and TRBJ2-7; D possibly corresponds to TRBD1 (6 bases). The V end lost 0 bases, the J end lost 2 bases, and 14 bases lay between the germline ends. The CDR3 length is 16 residues. Germline lookup yields CDR1 LGHNA and CDR2 YSLEER.